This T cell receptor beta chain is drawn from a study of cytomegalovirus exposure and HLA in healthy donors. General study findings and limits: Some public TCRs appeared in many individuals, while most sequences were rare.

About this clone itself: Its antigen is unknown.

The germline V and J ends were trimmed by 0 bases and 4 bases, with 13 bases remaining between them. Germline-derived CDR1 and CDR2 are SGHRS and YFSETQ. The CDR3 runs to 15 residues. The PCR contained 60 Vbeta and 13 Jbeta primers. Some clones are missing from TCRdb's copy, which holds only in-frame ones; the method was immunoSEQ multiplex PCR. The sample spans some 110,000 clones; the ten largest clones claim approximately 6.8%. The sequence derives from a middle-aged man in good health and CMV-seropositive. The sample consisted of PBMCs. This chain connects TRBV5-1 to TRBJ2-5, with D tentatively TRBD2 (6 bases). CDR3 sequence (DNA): TGCGCCAGCAGCTTGGTTGAGCGGGCCCCAGAGACCCAGTACTTC. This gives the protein CASSLVERAPETQYF.